This TCR beta chain derives from a study of OX40 agonist ivuxolimab in advanced cancers. As for the study in general: Patient treatment consisted of intravenous ivuxolimab administration every 2 weeks at 0.01 to 10 mg/kg. Study-wide results and caveats: At doses 0.1 to 3.0 mg/kg, CD4+ and CD8+ clones expanded.

This clone appeared once. Its antigen is undetermined. Here immunoSEQ multiplex PCR was the method, and the copy in TCRdb shows in-frame clones only, minus some. Of some 77,000 clones in the sample, approximately 95% are singletons; the top ten hold more than 0.3%. Here the sequenced sample was CD4+ or CD8+ T cells sorted from blood, taken in a trial of the OX40 agonist ivuxolimab. The TCR comes from an adult with an advanced solid tumor such as melanoma, head and neck, liver or kidney cancer.

CDR3 amino acids: CASSPRALEYTEAFF. CDR3 DNA sequence: TGTGCCAGCAGCCCTAGGGCCTTGGAGTACACTGAAGCTTTCTTT. The J gene is TRBJ1-1, the V gene TRBV7-2; D gene uncertain. Trimming shortened V by 5 bases and J by 3 bases, and 16 bases separated the two germline ends. The CDR3 is 15 amino acids. The V gene's germline CDR1 is SGHTA and CDR2 FQGNSA.